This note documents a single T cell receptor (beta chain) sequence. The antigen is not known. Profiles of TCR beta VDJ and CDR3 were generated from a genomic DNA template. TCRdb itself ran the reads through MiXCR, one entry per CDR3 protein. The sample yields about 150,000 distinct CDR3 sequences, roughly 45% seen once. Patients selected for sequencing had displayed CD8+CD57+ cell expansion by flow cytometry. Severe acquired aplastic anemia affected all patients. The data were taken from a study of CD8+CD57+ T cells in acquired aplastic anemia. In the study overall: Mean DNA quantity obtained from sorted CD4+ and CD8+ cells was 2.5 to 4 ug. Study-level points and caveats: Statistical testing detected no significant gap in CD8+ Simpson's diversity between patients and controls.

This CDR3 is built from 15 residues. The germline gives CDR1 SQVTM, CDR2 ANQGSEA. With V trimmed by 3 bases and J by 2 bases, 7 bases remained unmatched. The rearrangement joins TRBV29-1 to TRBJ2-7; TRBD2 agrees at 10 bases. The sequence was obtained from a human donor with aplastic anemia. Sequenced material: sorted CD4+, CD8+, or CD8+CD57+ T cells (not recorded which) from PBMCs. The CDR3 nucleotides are TGCAGCGTTGAGGGGCTAGCGGGAGAAACCTACGAGCAGTACTTC. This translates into CSVEGLAGETYEQYF.